This record looks at one T cell receptor beta chain sequence and its context. As yet, its antigen is unknown. The repertoire was sequenced with immunoSEQ multiplex PCR; TCRdb's copy has only in-frame clones and lacks some. The sample includes roughly 61,000 clones, more than 80% of them seen just once. CDR3 length: 12 residues. The germline V gene has CDR1 SGHTA and CDR2 FQGTGA. V dropped 5 bases and J dropped 16; count of bases not matched to a gene: 10. The data belong to a study of OX40 agonist ivuxolimab in advanced cancers. Study-wide context: Ivuxolimab, which is an agonistic anti-OX40 (CD134) antibody, was administered to the patients. Age averaged around 58 years (range about 23 to 85), and around 78% were male.

Study-wide points: Average numbers of expanded clones were greater in CD8+ T cells than in CD4+.

The clonotype originates from an adult with an advanced solid tumor such as melanoma, head and neck, liver or kidney cancer. The V and J genes are TRBV7-3 and TRBJ2-1; 8 bases match TRBD2. Sequenced here: CD4+ or CD8+ T cells sorted from blood, sampled in a trial of the OX40 agonist ivuxolimab. CDR3 coding DNA: TGTGCCAGCAGCCCCCGGGAGGGGCCCTCATTCTTC. It translates to CASSPREGPSFF.